The 8 T cell receptor beta chains given below trace back to one sample, sequenced in a study of molecular identifiers for immune sequencing clone quantification. Findings and limits, study-wide: From CMV-seropositive donors came the CMV-specific effector cells, and they reflect infection-driven expansion.

TCRdb reanalysed the PCR reads using MiXCR and keeps one entry per CDR3 protein. The sample has roughly 320 distinct CDR3 sequences; roughly 80% are singletons. Anti-phycoerythrin magnetic microbeads enriched the CMV-specific cells, which had been stained with pp65 482-490 epitope streptamers. Sequenced material: CMV-specific effector CD8+ T cells from blood (PBMCs), not recorded whether cultured. Subset given: CMVpp65 epitope streptamer+ CD45RA+CCR7-CD27-IL7Rlo effector CD8 T cells. These TCRs come from a human donor in good health. Some libraries in this study had Jurkat cell RNA spiked in.

The chain joins TRBV28 to TRBJ2-7; possibly TRBD1 or TRBD2 for D (5 bases each). The germline CDR1 and CDR2 sequences are MDHEN and SYDVKM. The CDR3 spans 14 residues. CDR3 DNA: TGTTCCATCAGCCGGCCGGGGCCGGTCTCCGCGCAGTCCGTC. This translates into CSISRPGPVSAQSV.

The chain links TRBV28 to TRBJ2-7; perhaps TRBD1 as D (6 bases). Germline assignment: CDR1 MDHEN and CDR2 SYDVKM. The CDR3 covers 14 residues. The CDR3 nucleotides read TGTTCCAGCATACGGCAGGGGACGGTCTACGAGCATTACGTC. The encoded protein is CSSIRQGTVYEHYV.

The CDR3 loop reads CASSRQGTVSAQYV. In nucleotides, the CDR3 is TGTGCCAGCAGCCGGCAGGGGACGGTCTCCGCGCAGTACGTC. The chain uses TRBV28 and TRBJ2-7; perhaps TRBD1 as D (6 bases). Per the germline V gene, CDR1 is MDHEN and CDR2 is SYDVKM. The germline V and J ends were trimmed by 6 bases and 9 bases, with 21 bases remaining between them. The CDR3 runs 14 residues.

This clonotype appeared a few times. The V gene is TRBV28, the J gene TRBJ2-7; tentative D call: TRBD1 (6 bases). CDR1 and CDR2 from the germline V gene are MDHEN and SYDVKM. This CDR3 is built from 14 residues. CDR3 sequence: CSRRRQGTVYEQSV. The CDR3 bases are TGTTCCCGCCGACGGCAGGGGACGGTCTACGAGCAGTCCGTC.

This clonotype was detected ten times or more. The chain carries TRBV19 and TRBJ2-2, with TRBD1 matching over 9 bases. CDR3 length: 13 residues. Germline V gene sequence: CDR1 LNHDA, CDR2 SQIVND (reference sequence). Trimming cost V 8 bases and J 6 bases; bases outside gene matches: 4. The CDR3 sequence is CASRTGVPGELFF. In nucleotides, the CDR3 is TGTGCCAGTCGGACAGGGGTTCCCGGGGAGCTGTTTTTT.

With respect to this clonotype: Germline and junction disagree at one end, which may indicate a read error. V is TRBV6-5 and J is TRBJ1-2; D might be TRBD1 (5 bases). Germline assignment: CDR1 MNHEY and CDR2 SVGAGI. The CDR3 totals 16 residues. DNA for the CDR3: TGCGCCAGCAGTCCTACGACTGGGTCAGGGTGGTATGGCTACACCTTC. This encodes CASSPTTGSGWYGYTF.

This chain links TRBV27 with TRBJ1-1; no firm D call. The CDR3 contains 13 residues. Germline loops: CDR1 MNHEY, CDR2 SMNVEV (reference sequence). The CDR3 coding sequence is TGTTCCCTCATTTTCGACTTCTACCCTGAAGCTTTCTTT. It specifies CSLIFDFYPEAFF.

As to this clonotype: Mismatch with germline at one junction end may stem from a read error. The gene calls are TRBV27 and TRBJ1-1, with D unclear. This CDR3 has 13 residues. Per germline, CDR1 MNHEY and CDR2 SMNVEV (reference sequence). The CDR3 is CSLIFECYPESFF. The CDR3 DNA is TGTTCCCTCATTTTCGAATGCTACCCTGAATCTTTCTTT.